This T cell receptor (beta chain) was obtained from a study of cytomegalovirus exposure and HLA in healthy donors. Broader study findings: For cytomegalovirus status, the classifier reportedly gave diagnoses with high specificity and sensitivity. Cytomegalovirus-associated status was assigned to more than 150 TCR beta chains.

A word on this clone: Its antigen is as yet unknown.

The PCR used 60 Vbeta and 13 Jbeta primers. Measured with immunoSEQ multiplex PCR; TCRdb has only the in-frame clones, and not every one. The table shows 130,000 or so clones, with about two thirds occurring only once. Sequencing used PBMCs. This clonotype was sampled from a man aged 50-59 years in good health and CMV-seropositive.

The CDR3 spells CASSFAHPAYEQYF. CDR3 DNA sequence: TGTGCCAGCAGTTTTGCCCACCCAGCCTACGAGCAGTACTTC. The rearrangement joins TRBV28 to TRBJ2-7; D is uncertain. CDR1 is MDHEN, CDR2 SYDVKM, per germline. V was cut by 3 bases and J by 2 bases, with 11 bases left in between. The CDR3 is made up of 14 amino acids.